The 8 T cell receptor beta chains below all came from one sample that was sequenced in a study of T cell changes during pregnancy in multiple sclerosis. Only in-frame clones appear in the TCRdb table, and some are missing; sequencing was by immunoSEQ multiplex PCR. The data contain about 75,000 clones, approximately 88% of them seen just once; the ten biggest clones take up 0.7% to 0.9%. The source was peripheral blood, collected in the first trimester of pregnancy. These receptors were obtained from a female donor in good health, enrolled as a control in a pregnancy study.

The count of this clone is one. The rearrangement joins TRBV6-6 to TRBJ1-2, with TRBD1 as a possible D gene (6 bases). V was pared by 7 bases and J by 8 bases, with 23 bases between. This CDR3 is 15 amino acids long. Germline CDR1 and CDR2: MNHNY and SVGAGI (reference sequence). The CDR3 protein is CASTALAGDDMGYTF. CDR3 DNA sequence: TGTGCCAGCACCGCCTTGGCAGGGGATGATATGGGCTACACCTTC.

V is TRBV6-5 and J is TRBJ1-2, with 9 positions matching TRBD1. The germline V gene has CDR1 MNHEY and CDR2 SVGAGI. The CDR3 runs 13 residues. The V gene end was trimmed by 5 bases and the J gene end by 4 bases; junction bases not matched to a gene: 2. CDR3 nucleotide sequence: TGTGCCAGCAGTGTGGACAGGGGCTATGGCTACACCTTC. Protein sequence: CASSVDRGYGYTF.

This clone was picked up one time. CDR3 nucleotides: TGTGCCAGCAGCTACCGGGGGGTGCAGGAGACCCAGTACTTC. Translation gives CASSYRGVQETQYF. The chain recombines TRBV7-8 with TRBJ2-5, with 7 bases aligning to TRBD2. The V segment lost 4 bases and the J segment 5 bases; nucleotides outside the gene matches: 7. This CDR3 has 14 amino acids. Germline V gene data show CDR1 as SGHVS and CDR2 as FQNEAQ.

The J gene is TRBJ1-5, the V gene TRBV10-3; D gene uncertain. Trimming left V 8 bases short and J 3 bases short, with 17 bases between. CDR1 is ENHRY and CDR2 is SYGVKD in the germline V gene. The length of the CDR3 is 15 residues. This chain's CDR3 is CAIGPATTTNQPQHF. The DNA of the CDR3 is TGTGCCATCGGGCCAGCCACGACCACCAATCAGCCCCAGCATTTT.

The V and J genes are TRBV19 and TRBJ2-7; D ambiguous. Per the germline V gene, CDR1 is LNHDA and CDR2 is SQIVND (reference sequence). The germline V and J ends were trimmed by 8 bases and 6 bases, with 11 bases remaining between them. The CDR3 is made up of 11 amino acids. The CDR3 DNA reads as TGTGCCAGTGGAAGGTCGGGCGAGCAGTACTTC. Its protein is CASGRSGEQYF.

J is TRBJ1-6 and V is TRBV5-1; 9 bases are a match to TRBD1. The V and J ends lost 3 bases and 9 bases, in that order; junction bases with no gene match: 4. Germline loops: CDR1 SGHRS, CDR2 YFSETQ. There are 14 residues in the CDR3. CDR3 amino acids: CASSWGQGTSPLHF. CDR3 DNA sequence: TGCGCCAGCAGCTGGGGACAGGGCACTTCACCCCTCCACTTT.

The chain recombines TRBV7-2 with TRBJ2-3, with 9 nucleotides matching TRBD2. The germline CDR1 and CDR2 sequences are SGHTA and FQGNSA. CDR3 size: 16 residues. With V trimmed by 2 bases and J by 4 bases, 7 bases remained unmatched. Written as DNA, the CDR3 is TGTGCCAGCAGCTTAAATGCGGGACTAGCATCAGATACGCAGTATTTT. It encodes CASSLNAGLASDTQYF.

The J gene is TRBJ1-6, the V gene TRBV5-1; D gene unclear. The CDR3 loop spans 15 amino acids. CDR1 and CDR2 from the germline V gene are SGHRS and YFSETQ. The V end lost 4 bases, the J end lost 8 bases, and 16 bases lay between the germline ends. This chain's CDR3 is CASSLELFGDSPLHF. Written as DNA, the CDR3 is TGCGCCAGCAGCCTTGAACTCTTCGGTGATTCACCCCTCCACTTT. Based on the CDR3 plus reference TRBV5-1 and TRBJ1-6, the full variable domain is KAGVTQTPRYLIKTRGQQVTLSCSPISGHRSVSWYQQTPGQGLQFLFEYFSETQRNKGNFPGRFSGRQFSNSRSEMNVSTLELGDSALYLCASSLELFGDSPLHFGNGTRLTVT.